The source of this T cell receptor (beta chain) is a study of blood T cell repertoires in COVID-19. Study information: Italy, Spain and the United States were the sources of the convalescent and acute COVID-19 samples.

Per the germline V gene, CDR1 is SSHAT and CDR2 is FNYEAQ (reference sequence). The V and J ends lost 5 bases and 6 bases, in that order; junction bases with no gene match: 5. The CDR3 is 15 residues long. Original data processing: By means of reference gene primer amplification, nucleated cell counts were estimated. TCRdb keeps only in-frame clones here, not all; method: immunoSEQ multiplex PCR. Clone size and the V and J calls come from that table; the DNA yielded D and trimming. The table shows tens of thousands of clones, with around 80% occurring only once. The clonotype originates from a man between 60 and 75 years old with active or convalescent COVID-19. V is TRBV7-7 and J is TRBJ2-2; 11 positions match TRBD1. The material sequenced was peripheral blood. CDR3 sequence: CASSRTGGAAGELFF. As DNA, the CDR3 is TGTGCCAGCAGCAGGACAGGGGGCGCCGCCGGGGAGCTGTTTTTT.